Listed below are T cell receptor beta chains from one sample, sequenced in a study of blood T cell repertoires in COVID-19. The repertoire was sequenced with immunoSEQ multiplex PCR; TCRdb's copy has only in-frame clones and lacks some. The sample carries roughly 140,000 clones, about 81% recorded once. The sequenced sample was peripheral blood. These receptors were taken from a woman older than 75 with acute or convalescent COVID-19. Each CDR3 is given without its conserved first and last residue. Each record gives: J gene, V gene, CDR3 length, CDR3 protein.

>TRBJ2-3|TRBV2|20
ASSVSQTGEAWRKPGTDTQY
>TRBJ2-3|TRBV7-3|14
ASSQEAGGLGDTQY
>TRBJ2-2|TRBV2|9
ASSMTSGAI
>TRBJ2-7|TRBV5-1|10
ASSLNGAEQY
>TRBJ2-7|TRBV24-1|11
ATILTGGAEQY
>TRBJ1-2|TRBV2|12
ASSIRGPNYGYT
>TRBJ1-6|TRBV27|15
ASSLSGTGGYDSPLH
>TRBJ2-2|TRBV11-3|11
ASSGTWGGELF
>TRBJ2-1|TRBV6-5|12
ASSRGSRPNEQF
>TRBJ2-7|TRBV6-6|13
ASSLLAGGPYEQY
>TRBJ1-2|TRBV4-1|15
ASSQPTGQLLRRGYT
>TRBJ2-7|TRBV5-1|12
ASSHPGLNYEQY
>TRBJ2-3|TRBV7-2|13
ASSLGPSGTDTQY
>TRBJ2-1|TRBV19|12
ASSAQGLSHEQF
>TRBJ2-4|TRBV7-2|11
ASSTTGGNIQY
>TRBJ2-7|TRBV4-2|16
ASSHFQTGTSVSYEQY
>TRBJ2-7|TRBV10-3|13
AIRGTSGIPYEQY
>TRBJ2-7|TRBV6-5|14
ASSYSSPGRGYEQY
>TRBJ2-7|TRBV7-2|13
ASSLSPGRSYEQY
>TRBJ2-3|TRBV2|14
ASTLLAVLATDTQY
>TRBJ2-1|TRBV7-8|12
ASSPRLPNNEQF
>TRBJ2-5|TRBV5-1|13
ASSLAGTKEETQY
>TRBJ1-5|TRBV19|13
ASSIGIRVYQPQH
>TRBJ2-2|TRBV6-5|12
ASRGGRNTGELF
>TRBJ2-3|TRBV5-6|14
ASSLYGGGTADTQY
>TRBJ2-5|TRBV5-1|14
ASSLLLAGVRETQY
>TRBJ2-3|TRBV6-6|13
ASTPAAGSTDTQY
>TRBJ2-6|TRBV19|14
ASSPQFLSGANVLT
>TRBJ1-1|TRBV5-1|11
ASSLELEGDAF
>TRBJ1-4|TRBV15|16
ATSTFGTGGAANEKLF
>TRBJ1-1|TRBV6-5|10
ASTGADLEAF
>TRBJ1-4|TRBV28|14
ASRTLWDRANEKLF
>TRBJ2-7|TRBV12-2|17
ASRLAPTTMGQGAWEQY
>TRBJ2-2|TRBV2|13
ASTTRAGAPGELF
>TRBJ1-5|TRBV6-1|13
ASSEVTGGIQPQH
>TRBJ1-1|TRBV6-2/TRBV6-3|13
ASSYSPGGNTEAF
>TRBJ1-4|TRBV24-1|13
ATSDARQGDEKLF
>TRBJ2-3|TRBV28|12
ASSRGYRTDTQY
>TRBJ1-6|TRBV19|12
ASSGDRGNSPLH
>TRBJ1-1|TRBV9|13
ASSGTRGLNTEAF
>TRBJ1-2|TRBV19|12
ASTTPGITGGYT
>TRBJ2-1|TRBV18|11
ASSPDRYNEQF
>TRBJ2-7|TRBV27|12
ASSPWTGPYEQY
>TRBJ2-5|TRBV18|14
ASSPPRGAIQETQY
>TRBJ1-5|TRBV19|13
ASSLVGTVNQPQH
>TRBJ2-1|TRBV24-1|13
ATAHTSETYNEQF
>TRBJ1-1|TRBV18|14
ASSPGQVRGGTEAF
>TRBJ2-5|TRBV5-5|12
ASSTQGARETQY
>TRBJ2-5|TRBV6-2/TRBV6-3|12
ATSHATAQETQY
>TRBJ2-3|TRBV2|12
ASSPRTQSDTQY
>TRBJ1-1|TRBV19|12
ASTPPGSRTEAF
>TRBJ1-1|TRBV27|12
ASRSPGQGTEAF
>TRBJ2-2|TRBV24-1|11
ATSGHKTGELF
>TRBJ1-2|TRBV15|13
ATSRGTDTNYGYT
>TRBJ1-2|TRBV7-6|14
ASSLGDRGSNYGYT
>TRBJ1-1|TRBV6-6|11
ASRDRVDTEAF
>TRBJ2-1|TRBV20-1|9
SASRLVKQF
>TRBJ1-5|TRBV15|13
ATSRDVREDQPQH
>TRBJ1-3|TRBV18|13
ASSPQGLSGNTIY
>TRBJ1-2|TRBV5-1|14
ASSLVSETIHYGYT